This T cell receptor (beta chain) was sequenced for a study of blood T cells in healthy people across ages. Sample donors were healthy Caucasian individuals that came from Russia, aged roughly 6 to 95. The authors ran a second PCR of about 6 to 11 cycles using a sample-barcoded 5' primer and a J-beta primer mix. TCRdb analysed the 5' RACE reads with MiXCR anew, one entry per CDR3 protein. The table shows hundreds of thousands of distinct CDR3 sequences, with 44% occurring only once. V was trimmed by 5 bases and J by 4 bases, leaving 14 bases between them. This CDR3 spans 15 amino acids. From germline, CDR1 is SEHNR and CDR2 FQNEAQ (reference sequence). Study-wide points: TCR beta diversity correlated strongly with naive T cell percentage. Older age went with lower TCR beta diversity per million T cells, in a roughly linear way. More naive CD4+ cells and higher diversity were found in long-lived than in aged donors.

Of note for this clonotype: Its antigen remains unidentified.

Sequencing was performed on blood. V usage is TRBV7-9 and J usage is TRBJ1-4; D is unresolved. The source of this sequence is a man between 60 and 70 years old in good health. Written as DNA, the CDR3 is TGTGCCAGCAGCCCAGAGTCGTATGGTAATGAAAAACTGTTTTTT. Translating gives CASSPESYGNEKLFF.